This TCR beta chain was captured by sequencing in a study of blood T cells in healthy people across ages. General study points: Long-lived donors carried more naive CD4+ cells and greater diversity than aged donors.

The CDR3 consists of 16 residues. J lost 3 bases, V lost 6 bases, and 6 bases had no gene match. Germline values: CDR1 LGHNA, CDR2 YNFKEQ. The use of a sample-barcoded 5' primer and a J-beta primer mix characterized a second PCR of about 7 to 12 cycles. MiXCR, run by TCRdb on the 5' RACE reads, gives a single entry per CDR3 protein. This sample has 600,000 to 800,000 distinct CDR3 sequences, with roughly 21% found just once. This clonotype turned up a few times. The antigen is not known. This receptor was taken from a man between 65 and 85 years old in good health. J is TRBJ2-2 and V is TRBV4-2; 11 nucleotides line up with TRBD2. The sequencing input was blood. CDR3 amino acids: CASRHTSGRDTGELFF. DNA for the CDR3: TGTGCCAGCAGACATACTAGCGGGAGAGACACCGGGGAGCTGTTTTTT.